Below, 30 T cell receptor beta chains from the same sample are listed, as sequenced in a study of T cells in localized non-small cell lung cancer (dated by TCRdb to about 2020). Libraries came from the immunoSEQ multiplex PCR assay. This immuneACCESS table, as held by TCRdb, lists in-frame sequences with V and J called but not all clones. Of the missing ones, under half trace to an unresolved V gene in checked studies; the others have no known cause. The sample contains under 3,500 clones, around 20% of them found a single time. Over 15% of the sample belongs to the ten largest clones. Sample: lung tumor tissue, taken before any cancer treatment. These receptors were obtained from a woman aged 35-70 years with stage I lung adenocarcinoma.

The CDR3 nucleotides read TGTGCCAGCAGTTACTTGGGGATAACTAATGGCTACACCTTC. Encoded protein: CASSYLGITNGYTF. J is TRBJ1-2 and V is TRBV6-8; D uncertain. The V gene's germline CDR1 is MNHGY and CDR2 SAAAGT. The CDR3 totals 14 residues. Deletions cut 1 base from V and 6 bases from J, with 12 bases between.

This clone was detected a few times. CDR3 amino acids: CASRPGQYNEKLFF. Written as DNA, the CDR3 is TGTGCCAGCAGACCGGGACAGTATAATGAAAAACTGTTTTTT. This rearrangement joins TRBV9 to TRBJ1-4; TRBD1 matches 7 bases. The CDR3 is 14 amino acids. The junction had 5 bases not matched to a gene; V was cut back by 5 bases and J by 4 bases. Germline-derived CDR1 and CDR2 are SGDLS and YYNGEE.

This clone was recorded a few times. The rearrangement uses TRBV11-3 and TRBJ2-1, with TRBD2 matching over 13 bases. The trim removed 1 base at V and 0 bases at J, leaving 3 bases unmatched. Germline CDR1 is SGHNT and CDR2 is YENEEA. The CDR3 length is 18 residues. DNA for the CDR3: TGTGCCAGCAGCTTAGGACTAGCGGGGGGCTTCTCCTACAATGAGCAGTTCTTC. Residues: CASSLGLAGGFSYNEQFF.

The rearrangement joins TRBV9 to TRBJ2-2, with TRBD1 matching 7 bases. The CDR3 length is 16 residues. Unmatched junction bases numbered 5, after V lost 3 bases and J lost 0 bases. Germline CDR1 is SGDLS and CDR2 is YYNGEE. The CDR3 region has the DNA TGTGCCAGCAGCGCAGGGACAGCTTCGAACACCGGGGAGCTGTTTTTT. Amino acid sequence: CASSAGTASNTGELFF.

In its sample, this clone was seen a few times. An end of the junction does not agree with germline; a read error may underlie this. This sequence joins TRBV6-8 and TRBJ1-1; D may be TRBD1 (5 bases). CDR3 length: 16 amino acids. In germline, CDR1 is MNHGY, CDR2 SAAAGT. The CDR3 reads CASSDSLWGETTKAFF. The CDR3 bases are TGTGCCAGCAGTGACTCCTTGTGGGGGGAAACCACGAAAGCTTTCTTT.

The CDR3 region is CASGLAYRGHVLSYNEQFF. CDR3 DNA sequence: TGTGCTAGTGGTTTGGCTTACAGGGGCCACGTACTCTCCTACAATGAGCAGTTCTTC. This chain connects TRBV12-5 to TRBJ2-1, with 7 nucleotides matching TRBD1. From germline, CDR1 is LGHNT and CDR2 FRNRAP. The V segment lost 1 base and the J segment 0 bases; nucleotides outside the gene matches: 12. CDR3 size: 19 residues.

The V call is TRBV9, the J call TRBJ1-2; no clear D gene. The V end lost 6 bases, the J end lost 5 bases, and 20 bases lay between the germline ends. The CDR3 has 15 residues. Germline CDR1 SGDLS, CDR2 YYNGEE. This CDR3 reads CASIQGPGGFYGYTF. The DNA for the CDR3 is TGTGCCAGCATACAAGGGCCAGGCGGGTTTTATGGCTACACCTTC.

The sample holds a few counts of this clone. This rearrangement joins TRBV30 to TRBJ1-3; D unclear. V lost 4 bases to trimming and J lost 4 bases, with 29 bases between them. The germline V gene encodes CDR1 GTSNPN and CDR2 SVGIG (reference sequence). The CDR3 length is 19 residues. CDR3 sequence: CAWMTPGGPRSSRGNTIYF. CDR3 DNA sequence: TGTGCCTGGATGACGCCAGGCGGGCCGCGCAGCTCGAGGGGAAACACCATATATTTT.

This chain links TRBV19 with TRBJ1-5, with D uncertain. V lost 10 bases, J lost 0 bases, and 7 bases lay in between. CDR3 length: 12 residues. Germline assignment: CDR1 LNHDA and CDR2 SQIVND (reference sequence). CDR3 sequence reads: CATRDSNQPQHF. For the CDR3, the DNA is TGTGCCACCCGAGATAGCAATCAGCCCCAGCATTTT.

This clone is large. The chain combines TRBV9 with TRBJ1-6; tentatively, D is TRBD1 (6 bases). V dropped 4 bases and J dropped 5 bases, with 13 bases sitting between them. This CDR3 is built from 15 residues. Germline values: CDR1 SGDLS, CDR2 YYNGEE. The CDR3 loop reads CASSPGQPNNSPLHF. The CDR3 nucleotides read TGTGCCAGCAGCCCCGGACAGCCTAATAATTCACCCCTCCACTTT.

This clone was picked up a small number of times. The chain is built from TRBV11-3 and TRBJ2-5; D uncertain. With 0 bases removed from V and 5 bases from J, the gap between germline ends came to 16 bases. The CDR3 has 16 amino acids. Germline V gene data show CDR1 as SGHNT and CDR2 as YENEEA. The CDR3 protein is CASSLDPVGIGETQYF. CDR3 DNA: TGTGCCAGCAGCTTAGATCCAGTGGGGATTGGGGAGACCCAGTACTTC.

The chain combines TRBV19 with TRBJ2-3; D is perhaps TRBD1 (5 bases). The V gene's germline CDR1 is LNHDA and CDR2 SQIVND (reference sequence). This CDR3 spans 15 amino acids. V gave up 1 base and J gave up 4 bases, with 12 bases separating them. CDR3 in DNA: TGTGCCAGTAGTATAGTCTGGGGCCCCCCAGATACGCAGTATTTT. Its translation: CASSIVWGPPDTQYF.

The chain links TRBV5-1 to TRBJ1-1; 8 positions match TRBD1. Trimming at V came to 3 bases and at J to 3 bases, leaving 7 bases not matched to a gene. This CDR3 has 15 amino acids. The germline gives CDR1 SGHRS, CDR2 YFSETQ. The CDR3 nucleotides read TGCGCCAGCAGCTCCGGGGGGACAGGTTACACTGAAGCTTTCTTT. Translated: CASSSGGTGYTEAFF.

This clone was seen only a few times. One end of the junction does not line up with germline, which may come from a read error. CDR3 nucleotide sequence: TGTGCCATCAGTGCTAGCCTCAACACCGGGGAGCTGTTTTTT. Protein sequence: CAISASLNTGELFF. The chain uses TRBV6-8 and TRBJ2-2, with a tentative D call TRBD2 (5 bases). The CDR3 is 14 amino acids. Germline V gives CDR1 MNHGY, CDR2 SAAAGT.

This clone was detected a few times. The rearrangement links TRBV14 to TRBJ2-2, with D unclear. Germline V gene data show CDR1 as SGHDN and CDR2 as FVKESK. The length of the CDR3 is 14 residues. Trimming took 2 bases from V and 4 from J, leaving 8 bases between them. Here the CDR3 DNA reads TGTGCCAGCAGCCAATTGGTCACCACCGGGGAGCTGTTTTTT. As protein: CASSQLVTTGELFF.

The J gene is TRBJ2-1, the V gene TRBV18; no clear D. This CDR3 has 20 residues. V was cut by 0 bases and J by 0 bases, with 21 bases left in between. The V gene's germline CDR1 is KGHSH and CDR2 LQKENI. CDR3 region: CASSPPFIGRIKSSYNEQFF. The CDR3, as DNA: TGTGCCAGCTCACCACCGTTTATTGGCAGGATCAAGAGCTCCTACAATGAGCAGTTCTTC.

V and J are TRBV11-3 and TRBJ2-2, with a tentative D call TRBD1 (6 bases). The V gene's germline CDR1 is SGHNT and CDR2 YENEEA. V lost 3 bases, J lost 1 base, and 9 bases lay in between. This CDR3 is 15 amino acids long. The CDR3: CASSFLDRNTGELFF. In DNA, the CDR3 is TGTGCCAGCAGCTTCTTGGACAGGAACACCGGGGAGCTGTTTTTT.

This clone occurred a few times. The chain recombines TRBV6-8 with TRBJ2-3; D unresolved. The CDR3 length is 14 residues. The germline V gene has CDR1 MNHGY and CDR2 SAAAGT. V was clipped by 0 bases and J by 0 bases, with 4 bases between them. The CDR3 sequence is CASSYSTSTDTQYF. CDR3 sequence (DNA): TGTGCCAGCAGTTACTCGACTAGCACAGATACGCAGTATTTT.

This clone is classed as medium-sized. The V and J genes are TRBV9 and TRBJ2-1; 11 nucleotides line up with TRBD2. This CDR3 is built from 19 residues. With V trimmed by 0 bases and J by 1 base, 9 bases remained unmatched. Germline CDR1 and CDR2: SGDLS and YYNGEE. The CDR3 reads CASSVAKTSGGQSYNEQFF. The CDR3 region has the DNA TGTGCCAGCAGCGTAGCTAAAACTAGCGGGGGACAATCCTACAATGAGCAGTTCTTC.

This chain joins TRBV5-1 and TRBJ2-4; TRBD1 matches at 12 bases. Germline values: CDR1 SGHRS, CDR2 YFSETQ. Trimming cost V 3 bases and J 8 bases; bases outside gene matches: 3. The CDR3 spans 14 residues. CDR3 nucleotides: TGCGCCAGCAGCTCGGGACAGGGGGCTTACATTCAGTACTTC. Its translation: CASSSGQGAYIQYF. Full variable domain (rest looked up from reference TRBV5-1 and TRBJ2-4): KAGVTQTPRYLIKTRGQQVTLSCSPISGHRSVSWYQQTPGQGLQFLFEYFSETQRNKGNFPGRFSGRQFSNSRSEMNVSTLELGDSALYLCASSSGQGAYIQYFGAGTRLSVL.

This clone is labeled as medium-sized (0.01 to 0.1%). The chain recombines TRBV9 with TRBJ2-1, with TRBD2 identical over 9 bases. The junction had 11 bases not matched to a gene; V was cut back by 5 bases and J by 11 bases. CDR1 and CDR2 from the germline V gene are SGDLS and YYNGEE. The CDR3 has 14 amino acids. For the CDR3, the DNA is TGTGCCAGCAGGGGGACTAGCATGGCGGATCAGCAGTTCTTC. It specifies CASRGTSMADQQFF.

The chain has TRBV9 and TRBJ1-4; the D is unclear. Germline V gene data show CDR1 as SGDLS and CDR2 as YYNGEE. The CDR3 is made up of 14 amino acids. Trimming left V 9 bases short and J 8 bases short, with 20 bases between. CDR3 in amino acids: CATSRGGLGEKLFF. Written as DNA, the CDR3 is TGTGCCACGAGCCGGGGAGGCTTAGGGGAAAAACTGTTTTTT.

V gene TRBV10-2 combines with J gene TRBJ2-1; D is perhaps TRBD1 or TRBD2 (5 bases each). V lost 0 bases and J lost 5, with 17 bases in between. The V gene's germline CDR1 is WSHSY and CDR2 SAAADI. The CDR3 length is 17 residues. The CDR3 DNA reads as TGCGCCAGCAGTGAGTCACATCCCCGGGGCCCCAACAATGAGCAGTTCTTC. Translating gives CASSESHPRGPNNEQFF.

The rearrangement uses TRBV6-8 and TRBJ2-7; TRBD1 aligns across 8 bases. Trimming took 6 bases from V and 4 from J; bases not matched to a gene: 11. Germline values: CDR1 MNHGY, CDR2 SAAAGT. There are 15 residues in the CDR3. CDR3 sequence reads: CASRPTGQGFYEQYF. CDR3 bases: TGTGCCAGCAGACCCACAGGACAGGGCTTTTACGAGCAGTACTTC.

Sample share makes this clone medium-sized. V usage is TRBV6-8 and J usage is TRBJ1-2, with D maybe TRBD1 (6 bases). This CDR3 is built from 15 residues. Germline CDR1 reads MNHGY; CDR2 reads SAAAGT. V lost 7 bases, J lost 5 bases, and 20 bases lay in between. The CDR3 is CASTTGTNNPYGYTF. In nucleotides, the CDR3 is TGTGCCAGCACCACCGGGACAAACAACCCGTATGGCTACACCTTC.

This clone is classed as large. The rearrangement links TRBV4-1 to TRBJ1-3, with 8 bases aligning to TRBD1. V gave up 5 bases and J gave up 4 bases; unmatched junction bases: 7. The CDR3 is made up of 15 amino acids. Germline V gene lookup returns CDR1 MGHRA and CDR2 YSYEKL. Here the CDR3 DNA reads TGCGCCAGCAGCAATCAGGGGGCAGTCGGAAACACCATATATTTT. Residues: CASSNQGAVGNTIYF.

CDR3 bases: TGTGCCAGCAGTTACGGGGGACAGCCGGGAGGTTCTGGGGCCAACGTCCTGACTTTC. Translating gives CASSYGGQPGGSGANVLTF. V is TRBV6-8 and J is TRBJ2-6; D possibly uses TRBD1 or TRBD2 (7 bases each). This CDR3 region has 19 residues. Germline CDR1 is MNHGY and CDR2 is SAAAGT. Trimming removed 2 bases from V and 1 base from J, with 18 bases in between.

This clone was counted only a few times. The gene calls are TRBV2 and TRBJ2-7; 14 bases fit TRBD2. The CDR3 is 17 residues long. Germline trimming cut 7 bases from V and 0 bases from J; bases unmatched to any gene: 8. The germline V gene has CDR1 SNHLY and CDR2 FYNNEI. CDR3 sequence: CASIAGLAGESSYEQYF. In DNA, the CDR3 is TGTGCCAGCATAGCGGGACTAGCGGGGGAAAGCTCCTACGAGCAGTACTTC.

The chain has TRBV11-3 and TRBJ2-5; D unresolved. With 5 bases removed from V and 5 bases from J, the gap between germline ends came to 15 bases. The CDR3 is made up of 14 amino acids. In germline, CDR1 is SGHNT, CDR2 YENEEA. Here the CDR3 DNA reads TGTGCCAGCAGCAAAACTCTCGGGTGGGAGACCCAGTACTTC. Its protein product is CASSKTLGWETQYF.

CDR3 residues: CASSLAGQETNYGYTF. DNA for the CDR3: TGTGCCAGCAGCTTAGCGGGACAGGAGACTAACTATGGCTACACCTTC. The V gene is TRBV6-8, the J gene TRBJ1-2, with 8 bases that match TRBD1. Germline V gene sequence: CDR1 MNHGY, CDR2 SAAAGT. The CDR3 length is 16 residues. V was clipped by 6 bases and J by 0 bases; unmatched bases: 9.